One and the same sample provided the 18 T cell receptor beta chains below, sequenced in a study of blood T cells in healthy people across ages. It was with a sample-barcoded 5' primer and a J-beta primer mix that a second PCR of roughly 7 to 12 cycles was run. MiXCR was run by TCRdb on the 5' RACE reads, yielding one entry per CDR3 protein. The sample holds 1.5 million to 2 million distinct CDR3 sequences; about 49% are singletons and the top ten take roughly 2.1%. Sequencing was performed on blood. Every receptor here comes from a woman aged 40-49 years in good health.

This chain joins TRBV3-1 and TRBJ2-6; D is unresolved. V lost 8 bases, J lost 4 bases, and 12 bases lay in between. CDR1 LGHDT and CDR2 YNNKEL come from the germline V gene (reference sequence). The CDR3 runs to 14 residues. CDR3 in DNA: TGTGCCAGCTCACAAAGTGACGGGGCCAACGTCCTGACTTTC. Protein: CASSQSDGANVLTF. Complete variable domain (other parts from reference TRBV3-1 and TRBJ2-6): DTAVSQTPKYLVTQMGNDKSIKCEQNLGHDTMYWYKQDSKKFLKIMFSYNNKELIINETVPNRFSPKSPDKAHLNLHINSLELGDSAVYFCASSQSDGANVLTFGAGSRLTVL.

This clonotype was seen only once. CDR3 DNA sequence: TGTGCCAGCAGCTTTCGCAGGGTGTCCTACGAGCAGTACTTC. Protein: CASSFRRVSYEQYF. The chain uses TRBV11-2 and TRBJ2-7; maybe TRBD1 (5 bases). The V and J ends lost 3 bases and 1 base respectively, with 10 bases between them. CDR1 and CDR2 (germline): SGHAT, FQNNGV. This CDR3 is built from 14 residues.

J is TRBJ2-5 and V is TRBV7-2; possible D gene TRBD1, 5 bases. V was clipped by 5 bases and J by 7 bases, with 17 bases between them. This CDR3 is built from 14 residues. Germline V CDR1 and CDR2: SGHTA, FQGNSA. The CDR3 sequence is CASSIPKGRGTQYF. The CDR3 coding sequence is TGTGCCAGCAGCATTCCCAAGGGTAGGGGGACCCAGTACTTC.

The CDR3 coding sequence is TGTGCCAGCAGCTTAGACGTCGGGCTCAATGAGCAGTTCTTC. It codes for CASSLDVGLNEQFF. The V and J genes are TRBV7-9 and TRBJ2-1; unclear D gene. Trimming cost V 1 base and J 6 bases, with 10 bases left between them. Germline values: CDR1 SEHNR, CDR2 FQNEAQ (reference sequence). The CDR3 is made up of 14 amino acids.

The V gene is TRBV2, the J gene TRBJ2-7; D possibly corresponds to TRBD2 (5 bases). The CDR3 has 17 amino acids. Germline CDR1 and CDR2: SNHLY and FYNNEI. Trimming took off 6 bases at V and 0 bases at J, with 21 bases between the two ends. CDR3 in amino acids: CASRLRVGRVSSYEQYF. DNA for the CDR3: TGTGCCAGCAGACTTAGGGTAGGGCGGGTGAGCTCCTACGAGCAGTACTTC.

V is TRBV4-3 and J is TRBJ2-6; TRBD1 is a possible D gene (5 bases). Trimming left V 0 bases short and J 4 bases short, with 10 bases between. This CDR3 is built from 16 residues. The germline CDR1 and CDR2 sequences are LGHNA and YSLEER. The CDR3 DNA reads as TGCGCCAGCAGCCAAGAAGGGGTCGCCGGGGCCAACGTCCTGACTTTC. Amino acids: CASSQEGVAGANVLTF.

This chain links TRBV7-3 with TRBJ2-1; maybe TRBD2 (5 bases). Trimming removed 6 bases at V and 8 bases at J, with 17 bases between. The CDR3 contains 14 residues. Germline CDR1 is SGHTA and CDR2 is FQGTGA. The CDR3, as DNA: TGTGCCAGCAGTTCGGTAGCGTCGGGCGATGAGCAGTTCTTC. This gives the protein CASSSVASGDEQFF.

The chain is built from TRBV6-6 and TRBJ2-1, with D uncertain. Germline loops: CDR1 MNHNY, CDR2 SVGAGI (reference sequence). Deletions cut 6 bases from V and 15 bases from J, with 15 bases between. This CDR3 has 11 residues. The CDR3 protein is CASSPATKPFF. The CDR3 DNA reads TGTGCCAGCAGCCCCGCTACGAAACCGTTCTTC.

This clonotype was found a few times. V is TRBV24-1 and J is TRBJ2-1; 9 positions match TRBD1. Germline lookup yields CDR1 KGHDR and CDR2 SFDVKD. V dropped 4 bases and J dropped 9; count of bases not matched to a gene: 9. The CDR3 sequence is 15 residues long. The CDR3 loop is CATSEGTGRIGEQFF. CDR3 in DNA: TGTGCCACCAGTGAGGGGACAGGGAGAATAGGTGAGCAGTTCTTC.

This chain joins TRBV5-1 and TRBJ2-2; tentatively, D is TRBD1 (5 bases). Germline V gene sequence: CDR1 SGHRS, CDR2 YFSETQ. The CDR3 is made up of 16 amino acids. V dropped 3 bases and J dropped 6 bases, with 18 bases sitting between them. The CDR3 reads CASSSTASGTAGELFF. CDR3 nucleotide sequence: TGCGCCAGCAGCTCGACAGCCTCGGGTACCGCCGGGGAGCTGTTTTTT.

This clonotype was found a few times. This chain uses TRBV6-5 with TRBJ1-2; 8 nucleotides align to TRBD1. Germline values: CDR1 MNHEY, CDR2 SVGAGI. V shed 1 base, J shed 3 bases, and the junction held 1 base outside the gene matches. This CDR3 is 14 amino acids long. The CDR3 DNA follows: TGTGCCAGCAGTTACTTGACAGGGGACTATGGCTACACCTTC. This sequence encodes CASSYLTGDYGYTF.

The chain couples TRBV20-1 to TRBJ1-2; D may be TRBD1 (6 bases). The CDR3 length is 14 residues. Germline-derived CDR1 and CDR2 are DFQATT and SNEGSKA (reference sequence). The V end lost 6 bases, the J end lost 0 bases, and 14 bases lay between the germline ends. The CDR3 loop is CSAIHREANYGYTF. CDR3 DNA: TGCAGTGCCATCCACAGGGAGGCTAACTATGGCTACACCTTC.

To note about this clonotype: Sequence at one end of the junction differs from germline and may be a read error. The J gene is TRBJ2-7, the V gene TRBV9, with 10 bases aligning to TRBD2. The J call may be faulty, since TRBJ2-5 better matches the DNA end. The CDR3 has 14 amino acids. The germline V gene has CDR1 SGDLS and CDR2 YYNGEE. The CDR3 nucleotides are TGTACCAGCAGCTCCAGCGGGGGGGTTGGGACCCAGTACTTC. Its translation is CTSSSSGGVGTQYF.

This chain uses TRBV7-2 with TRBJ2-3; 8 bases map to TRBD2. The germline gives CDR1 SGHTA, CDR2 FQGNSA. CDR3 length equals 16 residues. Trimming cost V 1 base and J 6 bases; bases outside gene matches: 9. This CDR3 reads CASSLESGGPWDTQYF. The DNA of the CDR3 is TGTGCCAGCAGCTTAGAGAGCGGGGGCCCATGGGATACGCAGTATTTT.

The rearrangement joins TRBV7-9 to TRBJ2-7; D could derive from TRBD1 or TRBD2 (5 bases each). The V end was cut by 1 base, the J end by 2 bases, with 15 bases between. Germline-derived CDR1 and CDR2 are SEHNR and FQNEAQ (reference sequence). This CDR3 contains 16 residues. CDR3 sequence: CASSLVDRGPAYEQYF. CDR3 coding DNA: TGTGCCAGCAGCTTAGTTGACAGAGGGCCCGCCTACGAGCAGTACTTC.

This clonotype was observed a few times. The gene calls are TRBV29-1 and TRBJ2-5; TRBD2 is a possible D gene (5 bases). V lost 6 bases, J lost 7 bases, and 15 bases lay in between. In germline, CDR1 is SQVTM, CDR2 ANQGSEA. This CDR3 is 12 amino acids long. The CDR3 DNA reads TGCAGCGTCCGGCCGGGGAAGGCGACCCAGTACTTC. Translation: CSVRPGKATQYF.

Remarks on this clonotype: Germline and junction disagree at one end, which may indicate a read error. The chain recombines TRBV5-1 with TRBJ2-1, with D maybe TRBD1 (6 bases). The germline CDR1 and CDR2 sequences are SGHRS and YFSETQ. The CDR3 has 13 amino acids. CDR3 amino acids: CTSSQGTSDEQFF. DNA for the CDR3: TGCACCAGCAGCCAGGGGACCAGCGATGAGCAGTTCTTC. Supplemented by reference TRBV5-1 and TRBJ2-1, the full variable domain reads KAGVTQTPRYLIKTRGQQVTLSCSPISGHRSVSWYQQTPGQGLQFLFEYFSETQRNKGNFPGRFSGRQFSNSRSEMNVSTLELGDSALYLCTSSQGTSDEQFFGPGTRLTVL.

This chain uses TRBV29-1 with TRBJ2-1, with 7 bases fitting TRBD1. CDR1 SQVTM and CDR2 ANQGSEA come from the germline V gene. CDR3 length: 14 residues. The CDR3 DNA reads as TGCAGTGCTTCCATCACAGGGGCGAACACTGAAGCTTTCTTC. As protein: CSASITGANTEAFF.